This T cell receptor beta chain appears in the sequencing data of a study of blood T cell repertoires in COVID-19. Study-level information: From the United States, Italy and Spain came samples of acute and convalescent COVID-19. From T cells, B-cell-depleted T cells, or PBMCs came the material, which was cDNA or gDNA.

Germline-derived CDR1 and CDR2 are SGDLS and YYNGEE. The CDR3 extends over 16 amino acids. The ends lost 0 bases at V and 2 bases at J; junction bases unmatched: 3. In the original processing: How many nucleated cells were present was estimated from reference gene primer amplification. Sequenced by immunoSEQ multiplex PCR; TCRdb stores in-frame clones only, minus some. V, J and clone size reflect that table, while D and trimming were determined from the DNA. This sample carries tens of thousands of clones, around 90% of them seen once, and the ten largest clones take roughly 1.4%. Specimen: peripheral blood. The gene calls are TRBV9 and TRBJ2-1, with 9 bases fitting TRBD2. The TCR was taken from a woman in her forties with acute or convalescent COVID-19. CDR3 amino acids: CASSVASGITYNEQFF. As DNA, the CDR3 is TGTGCCAGCAGCGTAGCTAGCGGGATTACCTACAATGAGCAGTTCTTC.